The 3 T cell receptor beta chains below all came from one sample that was sequenced in a study of blood T cell repertoires in COVID-19. Clones were read by immunoSEQ multiplex PCR, and TCRdb kept only the in-frame ones, dropping some. This sample yields hundreds of thousands of clones, of which nearly 90% are seen a single time; 1% belongs to the top ten. Sequenced: PBMCs or T cells enriched from blood (not recorded which). These receptors were collected from a woman in her twenties or thirties who had recovered from COVID-19.

This clone has only a few counts. The chain recombines TRBV6-5 with TRBJ1-2, with 7 bases aligning to TRBD1. CDR1 and CDR2 from the germline V gene are MNHEY and SVGAGI. The CDR3 is 13 residues long. The V and J ends lost 4 bases and 4 bases, in that order; junction bases with no gene match: 3. CDR3 DNA sequence: TGTGCCAGCAGTTCTGACAGGGTCTATGGCTACACCTTC. Translated, it gives CASSSDRVYGYTF.

The chain carries TRBV24-1 and TRBJ1-1, with 11 nucleotides matching TRBD1. The trim removed 6 bases at V and 3 bases at J, leaving 5 bases unmatched. The CDR3 loop spans 15 amino acids. CDR1 KGHDR and CDR2 SFDVKD come from the germline V gene. CDR3 sequence: CATSRTGGGDTEAFF. CDR3 DNA: TGTGCCACCAGTCGGACAGGGGGCGGGGACACTGAAGCTTTCTTT.

A few counts support this clone. The J gene is TRBJ1-5, the V gene TRBV30; TRBD1 agrees at 10 bases. This CDR3 region has 15 residues. Germline assignment: CDR1 GTSNPN and CDR2 SVGIG (reference sequence). With 1 base clipped from V and 6 bases from J, the junction kept 6 bases outside the gene matches. The CDR3 spells CAWSATGGAGQPQHF. In DNA, the CDR3 is TGTGCCTGGAGTGCGACAGGGGGCGCGGGTCAGCCCCAGCATTTT.